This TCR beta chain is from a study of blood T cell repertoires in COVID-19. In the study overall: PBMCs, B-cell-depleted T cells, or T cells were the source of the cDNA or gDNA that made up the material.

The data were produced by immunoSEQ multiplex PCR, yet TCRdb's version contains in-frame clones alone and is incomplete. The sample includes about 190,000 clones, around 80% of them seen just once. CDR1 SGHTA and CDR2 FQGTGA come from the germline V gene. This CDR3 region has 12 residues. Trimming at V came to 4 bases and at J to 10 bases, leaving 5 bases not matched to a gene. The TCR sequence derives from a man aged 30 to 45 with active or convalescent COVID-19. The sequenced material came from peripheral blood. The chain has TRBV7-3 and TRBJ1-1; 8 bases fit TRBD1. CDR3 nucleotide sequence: TGTGCCAGCAGCTCCGGACAGGGTTTAGCTTTCTTT. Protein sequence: CASSSGQGLAFF.